Described below is a single T cell receptor beta chain sequence and its context. What it binds is unknown. In the same sample, other DNA sequences code for this CDR3. This record belongs to a study of cytomegalovirus exposure and HLA in healthy donors. Whole-study results and caveats: A later analysis appeared to link common viral pathogens to several of the most significant clusters. A previous analysis found most TCR beta V segments productive roughly 87% or roughly 30% of the time. Later analysis showed TCR association rates varying by HLA locus, highest for DRB1 and lowest for HLA-C.

This CDR3 region has 14 residues. Germline CDR1 reads GTSNPN; CDR2 reads SVGIG (reference sequence). V lost 0 bases and J 0 bases, leaving 7 bases between the germline ends. Among the donors, all were healthy bone marrow donors. In the PCR, 60 Vbeta and 13 Jbeta primers were used. TCRdb keeps only in-frame clones here, not all; method: immunoSEQ multiplex PCR. The sample has fewer than 200,000 clones, 75% to 90% seen once. V gene TRBV30 combines with J gene TRBJ2-3; D unresolved. The sequence came from a girl aged 2 to 9 in good health and CMV-seropositive. The sequencing sample was made of PBMCs. In nucleotides, the CDR3 is TGTGCCTGGAGTGTTGGAGCTAGCACAGATACGCAGTATTTT. Residues: CAWSVGASTDTQYF.